The entry below describes one T cell receptor beta chain. Its antigen is unknown. The CDR3 extends over 16 amino acids. V lost 5 bases, J lost 3 bases, and 19 bases lay in between. Per germline, CDR1 SGHRS and CDR2 YFSETQ. The data belong to a study of T-cell reconstitution after alpha-beta-depleted transplantation in children. Study-level points and caveats: The study reportedly traced alpha-beta T cells about two months after transplant to several hundred expanded graft clones. Some patients' high day-60 TCRbeta diversity was traced to surviving recipient T cells and thymic progenitors. At one year after transplant, newly produced T cells mostly accounted for T-cell counts and diversity.

Preparation of the TCRbeta library involved a method that used unique molecular identifiers. In TCRdb, the PCR reads were re-called with MiXCR into one record per CDR3 protein. Found here are approximately 500,000 distinct CDR3 sequences, over 25% of them singletons; the top ten hold about 35%. The sequence derives from a boy under three years old with Wiskott-Aldrich syndrome, due to receive a stem cell transplant. Sequencing used PBMCs, obtained before TCRalphabeta/CD19-depleted stem cell transplant. V usage is TRBV5-1 and J usage is TRBJ2-3; D possibly corresponds to TRBD2 (6 bases). The chain's CDR3 is CASRRLDRARTDTQYF. The CDR3 region has the DNA TGCGCCAGCAGGAGACTAGACCGAGCGAGGACAGATACGCAGTATTTT.